These 21 T cell receptor beta chains originate from one sample sequenced in a study of cytomegalovirus exposure and HLA in healthy donors (TCRdb year 2017). Libraries were constructed by the immunoSEQ multiplex PCR assay. For the multiplex PCR, a mixture combining 60 forward primers for TCR Vbeta segments and 13 reverse primers for TCR Jbeta segments was used. TCRdb re-hosts the immuneACCESS table, in-frame sequences only. Its copies lack some clones; in the studies checked, an unresolved V gene accounts for under half of them, and the cause for the rest is not known. This sample is represented by some 200,000 clones; roughly 80% of them were singletons. The ten largest clones capture 3.8% of the sample. Material for sequencing was PBMCs. The receptors were gathered from a man over 45 in good health and CMV-seronegative.

The CDR3 nucleotides read TGCGCCAGCAGCCCCGGGGATAACTATGGCTACACCTTC. Translated: CASSPGDNYGYTF. The chain is built from TRBV5-1 and TRBJ1-2; D gene uncertain. Trimming took 4 bases from V and 1 from J, leaving 8 bases between them. The CDR3 has 13 amino acids. The germline V gene encodes CDR1 SGHRS and CDR2 YFSETQ.

V is TRBV27 and J is TRBJ2-2; 9 bases align to TRBD1. Germline V gives CDR1 MNHEY, CDR2 SMNVEV (reference sequence). The CDR3 runs to 16 residues. V shed 5 bases, J shed 4 bases, and the junction held 8 bases outside the gene matches. The chain's CDR3 is CASSAAGTGTTGELFF. For the CDR3, the DNA is TGTGCCAGCAGTGCCGCCGGGACAGGGACCACCGGGGAGCTGTTTTTT.

The V gene is TRBV5-4, the J gene TRBJ1-1, with D possibly TRBD1 on 6 matching bases. Deletions cut 3 bases from V and 1 base from J, with 13 bases between. The CDR3 extends over 15 amino acids. Germline CDR1 and CDR2: SGHNT and YYREEE (reference sequence). The CDR3 loop is CASSSEYRENTEAFF. CDR3 DNA: TGTGCCAGCAGCTCTGAGTACAGGGAGAACACTGAAGCTTTCTTT.

This clone turned up a few times. The chain uses TRBV30 and TRBJ2-5; D perhaps matches TRBD1 (6 bases). Germline CDR1 GTSNPN, CDR2 SVGIG (reference sequence). V gave up 7 bases and J gave up 4 bases, with 10 bases separating them. The CDR3 extends over 11 amino acids. Written as DNA, the CDR3 is TGTGCCTTTCAGACAGGAGAGACCCAGTACTTC. Protein product: CAFQTGETQYF. Full variable domain (outside the CDR3, taken from reference TRBV30 and TRBJ2-5): SQTIHQWPATLVQPVGSPLSLECTVEGTSNPNLYWYRQAAGRGLQLLFYSVGIGQISSEVPQNLSASRPQDRQFILSSKKLLLSDSGFYLCAFQTGETQYFGPGTRLLVL.

The chain couples TRBV12-5 to TRBJ2-3; 13 bases map to TRBD2. V lost 0 bases to trimming and J lost 4 bases; unmatched junction nucleotides: 13. CDR3 length: 20 amino acids. CDR1 is LGHNT, CDR2 FRNRAP, per germline. CDR3 amino acids: CASGLVPLPLAGGRADTQYF. In DNA form, the CDR3 reads TGTGCTAGTGGTTTGGTACCATTACCACTAGCGGGGGGGCGGGCAGATACGCAGTATTTT.

This rearrangement joins TRBV28 to TRBJ1-5, with D tentatively TRBD1 (5 bases). The CDR3 contains 14 residues. Trimming left V 3 bases short and J 5 bases short, with 11 bases between. CDR1 is MDHEN and CDR2 is SYDVKM in the germline V gene. The CDR3 sequence: CASSLQEGYQPQHF. The CDR3 nucleotides read TGTGCCAGCAGTTTGCAGGAGGGGTATCAGCCCCAGCATTTT.

The chain is built from TRBV6-1 and TRBJ2-5; D not certain. The end of the DNA is better explained by TRBJ2-7, so the J call may be wrong. The germline V gene has CDR1 MNHNS and CDR2 SASEGT. This CDR3 has 14 residues. The CDR3 protein is CASRPSGGSREQYF. CDR3 sequence (DNA): TGTGCCAGCAGGCCCTCCGGCGGATCGCGCGAGCAGTACTTC.

CDR3 sequence: CAISESSSERETQYF. DNA of the CDR3: TGTGCCATCAGTGAGTCTTCTAGCGAAAGGGAGACCCAGTACTTC. This chain uses TRBV10-3 with TRBJ2-5, with D possibly TRBD2 on 6 matching bases. Germline V lookup: CDR1 ENHRY, CDR2 SYGVKD. This CDR3 contains 15 residues. The V and J ends lost 0 bases and 5 bases respectively, with 13 bases between them.

This chain links TRBV18 with TRBJ2-5; maybe TRBD2 (5 bases). Trimming took 3 bases from V and 5 from J, leaving 13 bases between them. The CDR3 is 14 residues long. Germline lookup yields CDR1 KGHSH and CDR2 LQKENI. The CDR3 loop is CASSPSLASETQYF. The CDR3 DNA is TGTGCCAGCTCACCTTCCCTAGCATCTGAGACCCAGTACTTC.

This sequence joins TRBV6-1 and TRBJ2-6; tentative D call: TRBD1 (6 bases). The CDR3 has 16 residues. Germline CDR1 reads MNHNS; CDR2 reads SASEGT. With 3 bases removed from V and 0 bases from J, the gap between germline ends came to 9 bases. The CDR3 reads CASSDRGGSGANVLTF. Written as DNA, the CDR3 is TGTGCCAGCAGTGACAGGGGTGGCTCTGGGGCCAACGTCCTGACTTTC.

The chain recombines TRBV19 with TRBJ1-1; no clear D gene. Germline V gene sequence: CDR1 LNHDA, CDR2 SQIVND (reference sequence). Trimming removed 8 bases from V and 7 bases from J, with 11 bases in between. The CDR3 is 11 amino acids. CDR3 sequence: CASFARVEAFF. The CDR3 DNA reads as TGTGCCAGTTTTGCCCGGGTTGAAGCTTTCTTT.

The chain has TRBV18 and TRBJ2-7, with 7 bases aligning to TRBD1. The CDR3 consists of 17 residues. The V gene's germline CDR1 is KGHSH and CDR2 LQKENI. The ends lost 1 base at V and 3 bases at J; junction bases unmatched: 12. CDR3 loop: CASSPQPQGQVHYEQYF. The CDR3 DNA follows: TGTGCCAGCTCACCACAACCCCAAGGACAGGTACACTACGAGCAGTACTTC.

The rearrangement links TRBV2 to TRBJ2-7; TRBD1 agrees at 7 bases. Germline V lookup: CDR1 SNHLY, CDR2 FYNNEI. The CDR3 totals 16 residues. V lost 6 bases, J lost 4 bases, and 15 bases stayed unmatched. CDR3 sequence reads: CASSKDRARGTYEQYF. The CDR3 DNA sequence: TGTGCCAGCAGCAAAGACAGGGCGCGAGGAACTTACGAGCAGTACTTC.

This rearrangement joins TRBV30 to TRBJ2-7; maybe TRBD1 (6 bases). Germline V gives CDR1 GTSNPN, CDR2 SVGIG (reference sequence). Trimming took off 0 bases at V and 3 bases at J, with 15 bases between the two ends. This CDR3 is 15 amino acids long. The CDR3, as DNA: TGTGCCTGGAGTGTAAAACAGGGATCAAACTACGAGCAGTACTTC. This codes for CAWSVKQGSNYEQYF.

The V and J genes are TRBV20-1 and TRBJ2-5; no clear D. The CDR3 runs 10 residues. Trimming left V 3 bases short and J 5 bases short, with 4 bases between. Germline V gives CDR1 DFQATT, CDR2 SNEGSKA (reference sequence). CDR3 protein: CSASTETQYF. The CDR3 DNA reads TGCAGTGCTAGTACTGAGACCCAGTACTTC.

The chain recombines TRBV19 with TRBJ2-2; D uncertain. Trimming took off 3 bases at V and 0 bases at J, with 8 bases between the two ends. The CDR3 runs 15 residues. Per germline, CDR1 LNHDA and CDR2 SQIVND (reference sequence). CDR3 nucleotide sequence: TGTGCCAGTAGTATCGGGTACGCGAACACCGGGGAGCTGTTTTTT. Translated, it gives CASSIGYANTGELFF.

The CDR3 DNA reads as TGTGCCAGCAGCGTGGGACAGGACTATGGCTACACCTTC. This gives the protein CASSVGQDYGYTF. The chain couples TRBV11-2 to TRBJ1-2, with 8 bases lining up with TRBD1. The CDR3 is 13 amino acids. Looked up from germline, CDR1 is SGHAT and CDR2 is FQNNGV. The V segment lost 5 bases and the J segment 3 bases; nucleotides outside the gene matches: 2.

This clone has more than one count but fewer than ten. The chain uses TRBV14 and TRBJ2-7, with TRBD1 as a possible D gene (6 bases). V lost 4 bases, J lost 3 bases, and 25 bases lay in between. Germline-derived CDR1 and CDR2 are SGHDN and FVKESK. The CDR3 has 18 residues. CDR3 nucleotides: TGTGCCAGCAGCCTCACGTTGTCGCTTTCAGGGGAAATCTACGAGCAGTACTTC. Amino acids: CASSLTLSLSGEIYEQYF.

CDR3: CASSMGQGKDYGYTF. The DNA of the CDR3 is TGTGCCAGCAGTATGGGACAGGGTAAGGACTATGGCTACACCTTC. The chain links TRBV27 to TRBJ1-2, with 9 bases aligning to TRBD1. Germline trimming cut 5 bases from V and 3 bases from J; bases unmatched to any gene: 7. The germline V gene encodes CDR1 MNHEY and CDR2 SMNVEV (reference sequence). The CDR3 sequence is 15 residues long.

The chain has TRBV6-5 and TRBJ1-5, with a tentative D call TRBD1 (5 bases). This CDR3 has 14 amino acids. Looked up from germline, CDR1 is MNHEY and CDR2 is SVGAGI. V shed 4 bases and J shed 3 bases, with 10 bases lying between them. CDR3 amino acids: CASSSGHFNQPQHF. CDR3 coding DNA: TGTGCCAGCAGTTCCGGACACTTCAATCAGCCCCAGCATTTT.

This chain uses TRBV5-5 with TRBJ2-7; TRBD2 agrees at 8 bases. With V trimmed by 1 base and J by 4 bases, 10 bases remained unmatched. Per germline, CDR1 SGHKS and CDR2 YYEKEE (reference sequence). The length of the CDR3 is 16 residues. CDR3 nucleotides: TGTGCCAGCAGCTTGATTCCGGGACTAGAAGTATACGAGCAGTACTTC. Protein sequence: CASSLIPGLEVYEQYF.